This T cell receptor beta chain derives from a study of identical twins. Study-wide points: Cord blood beta clonotypes present at high abundance carried fewer insertions; no such pattern appeared in memory repertoires. Excess low generation probability was seen in twin-shared out-of-frame alpha sequences. Zero-insertion analyses could be partly confounded by invariant MAIT and iNKT cells.

Turning to this clonotype: What it binds is unknown.

Each CDR3 protein is one row after TCRdb ran MiXCR on the 5' RACE reads. Here the sample spans 1.5 million or so distinct CDR3 sequences, about 30% being singletons. The CDR3 sequence is 15 residues long. V lost 7 bases, J lost 4 bases, and 4 bases stayed unmatched. Germline values: CDR1 SGHTA, CDR2 FQGNSA. The TCR comes from a newborn girl in good health. The chain carries TRBV7-2 and TRBJ2-1, with 13 bases aligning to TRBD2. The sample was cord blood. The CDR3: CASMRLAGGYNEQFF. The CDR3 region has the DNA TGTGCCAGCATGCGACTAGCGGGGGGATACAATGAGCAGTTCTTC.